These 24 T cell receptor beta chains originate from one sample sequenced in a study of blood T cell repertoires in COVID-19. Clones were read by immunoSEQ multiplex PCR, and TCRdb kept only the in-frame ones, dropping some. The sample contains roughly 220,000 clones, around 84% of which appear only once. The sequencing sample was made of peripheral blood. The receptors stem from a man younger than 40 with active or convalescent COVID-19.

The chain employs TRBV29-1 and TRBJ1-1; TRBD1 matches 10 bases. Germline lookup yields CDR1 SQVTM and CDR2 ANQGSEA. The CDR3 totals 11 residues. V trimming: 4 bases; J trimming: 11 bases; junction bases outside the gene matches: 4. In nucleotides, the CDR3 is TGCAGCGTTGGGGACAGGGGAAGTGCTTTCTTT. The encoded protein is CSVGDRGSAFF.

The CDR3 sequence: CASSYRRQGAGDGYTF. The CDR3 nucleotides are TGTGCCAGCAGCTACCGTAGACAGGGGGCGGGGGATGGCTACACCTTC. This chain connects TRBV7-2 to TRBJ1-2; 10 bases map to TRBD1. Germline V CDR1 and CDR2: SGHTA, FQGNSA. The CDR3 extends over 16 amino acids. The J segment lost 6 bases and the V segment lost 4 bases, leaving 11 bases of the junction unmatched.

Comment on this clone: The sample holds other DNA sequences that translate to the same CDR3. CDR3 sequence (DNA): TGCGCCAGCAGCTTGGGGCCGGCGGGCAATCAGCCCCAGCATTTT. Its protein is CASSLGPAGNQPQHF. The chain combines TRBV5-1 with TRBJ1-5; D is unresolved. Between the trimmed V and J ends, which lost 0 bases and 2 bases, there was a span of 9 bases. Looked up from germline, CDR1 is SGHRS and CDR2 is YFSETQ. The CDR3 has 15 residues.

About this clone: The sample contains more than one DNA sequence encoding this CDR3. The rearrangement uses TRBV4-1 and TRBJ2-7; TRBD2 matches at 11 bases. Germline CDR1 is MGHRA and CDR2 is YSYEKL. The length of the CDR3 is 15 residues. With 3 bases clipped from V and 2 bases from J, the junction kept 3 bases outside the gene matches. Here the CDR3 reads CASSHGTSGTYEQYF. As DNA, the CDR3 is TGCGCCAGCAGCCACGGGACTAGCGGAACCTACGAGCAGTACTTC.

The DNA of the CDR3 is TGTGCCAGCAGCCCCCCGACGGGGATGGCCTACGAGCAGTACTTC. This codes for CASSPPTGMAYEQYF. The chain recombines TRBV21-1 with TRBJ2-7; TRBD2, the table's D call, lacks a check against the DNA. TRBV21-1 corresponds to a pseudogene. The CDR3 contains 15 residues.

The V and J genes are TRBV20-1 and TRBJ2-1, with D possibly TRBD2 on 6 matching bases. Trimming took 3 bases from V and 5 from J, leaving 11 bases between them. CDR3 size: 13 residues. Germline V gene data show CDR1 as DFQATT and CDR2 as SNEGSKA (reference sequence). The CDR3 DNA follows: TGCAGTGCTAGTCCGGGACTCGACAATGAGCAGTTCTTC. Encoded protein: CSASPGLDNEQFF.

This chain uses TRBV6-1 with TRBJ1-4; D remains unclear. There are 20 residues in the CDR3. Per germline, CDR1 MNHNS and CDR2 SASEGT. Trimming took 1 base from V and 0 from J, leaving 21 bases between them. In DNA form, the CDR3 reads TGTGCCAGCAGTGAAGGGGAAGGCACGGGAATCTTTGCAACTAATGAAAAACTGTTTTTT. It is translated as CASSEGEGTGIFATNEKLFF.

The CDR3 protein is CASSQGLGGGYTF. The CDR3 DNA follows: TGTGCCAGCAGCCAAGGATTGGGGGGTGGCTACACCTTC. V and J are TRBV3-1 (or the pseudogene TRBV3-2) and TRBJ1-2; the D gene is possibly TRBD1 (5 bases). V was cut by 1 base and J by 7 bases, with 10 bases left in between. The CDR3 is made up of 13 amino acids. Per the germline V gene, CDR1 is LGHDT and CDR2 is YNNKEL (reference sequence).

The chain links TRBV18 to TRBJ1-4, with D possibly TRBD1 on 5 matching bases. Trimming cost V 6 bases and J 3 bases, with 8 bases left between them. The CDR3 totals 13 residues. The germline V gene has CDR1 KGHSH and CDR2 LQKENI. CDR3 sequence (DNA): TGTGCCAGCTCCCCGACAGCTAATGAAAAACTGTTTTTT. This encodes CASSPTANEKLFF. Drawing the rest from reference TRBV18 and TRBJ1-4, the complete variable domain is NAGVMQNPRHLVRRRGQEARLRCSPMKGHSHVYWYRQLPEEGLKFMVYLQKENIIDESGMPKERFSAEFPKEGPSILRIQQVVRGDSAAYFCASSPTANEKLFFGSGTQLSVL.

The gene calls are TRBV7-9 and TRBJ1-2; 10 bases match TRBD1. Trimming cost V 1 base and J 7 bases; bases outside gene matches: 6. The CDR3 covers 15 residues. Germline V gives CDR1 SEHNR, CDR2 FQNEAQ (reference sequence). This CDR3 reads CASSLEDRGNGGYTF. CDR3 nucleotide sequence: TGTGCCAGCAGCTTAGAGGACAGGGGGAACGGTGGCTACACCTTC.

The V call is TRBV4-3, the J call TRBJ1-4, with D perhaps TRBD1 (5 bases). The CDR3 totals 14 residues. Germline loops: CDR1 LGHNA, CDR2 YSLEER. V was trimmed by 4 bases and J by 8 bases, leaving 14 bases between them. CDR3 nucleotides: TGCGCCAGCAGCCGGGGGGAAGGGCAGGAAAAACTGTTTTTT. Amino acids: CASSRGEGQEKLFF.

The CDR3 DNA sequence: TGTGCCAGCAGTTTCGGGGGTGAAAAACTGTTTTTT. It encodes CASSFGGEKLFF. The chain uses TRBV12-3 or TRBV12-4 and TRBJ1-4; possible D gene TRBD1, 5 bases. This CDR3 spans 12 amino acids. Between the trimmed V and J ends, which lost 3 bases and 7 bases, there was a span of 6 bases.

The V and J genes are TRBV28 and TRBJ2-5; D is perhaps TRBD2 (6 bases). Germline V gene sequence: CDR1 MDHEN, CDR2 SYDVKM. The CDR3 has 15 amino acids. Trimming pared 7 bases from V and 2 bases from J, leaving 17 bases between. The CDR3 nucleotides read TGTGCCAGCACTCCCCGCGGGAATTTACAAGAGACCCAGTACTTC. Amino acids: CASTPRGNLQETQYF.

V is TRBV19 and J is TRBJ1-1, with TRBD1 as a possible D gene (6 bases). V dropped 5 bases and J dropped 7 bases, with 17 bases sitting between them. Germline V gene sequence: CDR1 LNHDA, CDR2 SQIVND (reference sequence). The CDR3 loop spans 14 amino acids. The CDR3 DNA follows: TGTGCCAGTAGTGCCCAACAGGGTACGAATGAAGCTTTCTTT. This encodes CASSAQQGTNEAFF.

V is TRBV7-9 and J is TRBJ2-7, with TRBD2 matching 11 bases. Germline values: CDR1 SEHNR, CDR2 FQNEAQ (reference sequence). This CDR3 spans 14 amino acids. V dropped 6 bases and J dropped 5; count of bases not matched to a gene: 6. This CDR3 reads CASRPSGRFNEQYF. The CDR3 DNA reads TGTGCCAGCAGACCTAGCGGGAGGTTCAACGAGCAGTACTTC.

In its sample, this clone was seen a few times. The CDR3 here is CASSQDFPGVVNSPLHF. The CDR3 DNA reads as TGCGCCAGCAGCCAAGATTTCCCAGGGGTTGTGAATTCACCCCTCCACTTT. The V call is TRBV4-3, the J call TRBJ1-6; possible D gene TRBD1, 6 bases. The length of the CDR3 is 17 residues. Germline V CDR1 and CDR2: LGHNA, YSLEER. V shed 0 bases and J shed 7 bases, with 16 bases lying between them.

This rearrangement joins TRBV28 to TRBJ1-1; D gene uncertain. The germline V and J ends were trimmed by 1 base and 3 bases, with 6 bases remaining between them. The germline V gene has CDR1 MDHEN and CDR2 SYDVKM. This CDR3 spans 13 amino acids. CDR3 DNA sequence: TGTGCCAGCAGTTTATTTACGGACACTGAAGCTTTCTTT. Translating gives CASSLFTDTEAFF.

This clone was seen just once. This sequence joins TRBV7-2 and TRBJ1-2, with D possibly being TRBD1 (6 bases). The CDR3 has 14 residues. V gave up 3 bases and J gave up 4 bases, with 12 bases separating them. In germline, CDR1 is SGHTA, CDR2 FQGNSA. CDR3: CASSFGQLTYGYTF. CDR3 bases: TGTGCCAGCAGCTTTGGACAGCTAACCTATGGCTACACCTTC.

The rearrangement joins TRBV7-3 to TRBJ1-3; D remains unclear. CDR3 length: 15 amino acids. Germline lookup yields CDR1 SGHTA and CDR2 FQGTGA. Trimming cost V 3 bases and J 1 base, with 10 bases left between them. The CDR3 DNA reads TGTGCCAGCAGCTTGAATCTCGGGTCTGGAAACACCATATATTTT. Translating gives CASSLNLGSGNTIYF.

In nucleotides, the CDR3 is TGTGCCAGCTGCTTGACAGGGGAGACCCAGTACTTC. As protein: CASCLTGETQYF. The chain is built from TRBV28 and TRBJ2-5; the match to TRBD1 covers 7 bases. Germline CDR1 is MDHEN and CDR2 is SYDVKM. V dropped 8 bases and J dropped 5; count of bases not matched to a gene: 5. This CDR3 has 12 amino acids.

V is TRBV18 and J is TRBJ2-1; 7 nucleotides align to TRBD2. This CDR3 has 12 amino acids. Germline V gene sequence: CDR1 KGHSH, CDR2 LQKENI. V dropped 6 bases and J dropped 12; count of bases not matched to a gene: 8. The CDR3 nucleotides are TGTGCCAGCTCCAACCCCCCGGGGGGGCAGTTCTTC. It is translated as CASSNPPGGQFF.

This chain connects TRBV9 to TRBJ2-2; D is ambiguous. Trimming shortened V by 1 base and J by 4 bases, and 8 bases separated the two germline ends. From germline, CDR1 is SGDLS and CDR2 YYNGEE. This CDR3 has 14 residues. The CDR3 is CASSVPTGTGELFF. The CDR3 coding sequence is TGTGCCAGCAGCGTACCAACGGGCACCGGGGAGCTGTTTTTT.

This clone was seen only a few times. V is TRBV15 and J is TRBJ2-5; no firm D call. CDR1 LNHNV and CDR2 YYDKDF come from the germline V gene (reference sequence). V was pared by 4 bases and J by 5 bases, with 20 bases between. There are 16 residues in the CDR3. The CDR3 here is CATSNQPGLVAETQYF. For the CDR3, the DNA is TGTGCCACCAGCAACCAACCGGGTTTAGTCGCGGAGACCCAGTACTTC.

Note on this clone: The sample has other DNA sequences that encode this CDR3 too. The chain couples TRBV7-9 to TRBJ1-6; 8 nucleotides align to TRBD1. The germline V gene encodes CDR1 SEHNR and CDR2 FQNEAQ (reference sequence). The V gene end was trimmed by 5 bases and the J gene end by 7 bases; junction bases not matched to a gene: 4. The CDR3 contains 14 residues. The CDR3 here is CASSTRQGNSPLHF. The DNA for the CDR3 is TGTGCCAGCAGCACACGACAGGGGAATTCACCCCTCCACTTT.